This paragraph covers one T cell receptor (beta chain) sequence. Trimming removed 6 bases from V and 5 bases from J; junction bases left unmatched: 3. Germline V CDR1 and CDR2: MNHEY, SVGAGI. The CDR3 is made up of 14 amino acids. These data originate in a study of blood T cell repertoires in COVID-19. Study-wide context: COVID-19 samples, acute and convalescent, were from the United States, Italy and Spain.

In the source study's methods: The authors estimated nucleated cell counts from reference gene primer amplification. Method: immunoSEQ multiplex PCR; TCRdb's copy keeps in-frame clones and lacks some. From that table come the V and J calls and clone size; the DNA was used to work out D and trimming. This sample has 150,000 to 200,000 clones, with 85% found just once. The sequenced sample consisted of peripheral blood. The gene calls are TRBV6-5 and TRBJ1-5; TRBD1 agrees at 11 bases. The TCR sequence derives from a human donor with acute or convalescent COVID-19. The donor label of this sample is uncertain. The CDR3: CASSWTGGYQPQHF. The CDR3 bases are TGTGCCAGCAGCTGGACAGGGGGCTATCAGCCCCAGCATTTT.